The entry that follows covers one TCR beta chain sequence. Antigen specificity is unknown. Trimming took 11 bases from V and 7 from J; bases not matched to a gene: 14. The CDR3 is made up of 13 amino acids. CDR1 is LNHDA, CDR2 SQIVND, per germline (reference sequence). The data are from a study of neoadjuvant anti-PD-1 for oral cavity cancer. About the study: Patients without progression received a fourth nivolumab dose around day 43, then surgical resection on days 50-56. Regarding the study as a whole: Each response group had just a few patients in TCR analyses.

TCRdb's copy holds only in-frame clones and misses some; the assay was immunoSEQ multiplex PCR. Of approximately 32,000 clones in the sample, approximately 90% are singletons; the top ten hold under 4%. Stage II-IVA oral cavity squamous cell carcinoma was new and untreated by systemic or radiation therapy. This receptor was identified in a person aged 40 to 85 with oral cavity squamous cell carcinoma. V is TRBV19 and J is TRBJ2-7; TRBD1 aligns across 7 bases. Sequencing used PBMCs, obtained before nivolumab (anti-PD-1) treatment. The DNA of the CDR3 is TGTGCCTCCGGACAGGTCGTCACCGAGGAGCAGTACTTC. It yields the protein CASGQVVTEEQYF. Together with reference TRBV19 and TRBJ2-7, the CDR3 gives the full variable domain: DGGITQSPKYLFRKEGQNVTLSCEQNLNHDAMYWYRQDPGQGLRLIYYSQIVNDFQKGDIAEGYSVSREKKESFPLTVTSAQKNPTAFYLCASGQVVTEEQYFGPGTRLTVT.